This T cell receptor (beta chain) was sequenced for a study of response to subunit inactivated influenza vaccine. TCRdb re-called the RT-PCR reads through MiXCR, storing one row per CDR3 protein. The sample lists around 530,000 distinct CDR3 sequences, 10% to 15% occurring once. The CDR3 runs to 13 residues. Germline-derived CDR1 and CDR2 are DFQATT and SNEGSKA (reference sequence). Germline trimming cut 5 bases from V and 3 bases from J; bases unmatched to any gene: 4. V and J are TRBV20-1 and TRBJ2-7; 10 bases match TRBD1. The receptor was isolated from a middle-aged man who received an inactivated influenza vaccine. The material sequenced was PBMCs from blood, taken on the day of vaccination. This CDR3 reads CSAGQGGFYEQYF. In DNA form, the CDR3 reads TGCAGTGCTGGACAGGGGGGATTCTACGAGCAGTACTTC.